A selection of T cell receptor beta chains follows, all from one sample in a study of OX40 agonist ivuxolimab in advanced cancers. The table came from immunoSEQ multiplex PCR; TCRdb's copy has only in-frame clones and leaves some out. The table records roughly 16,000 clones, about four fifths of them present only once. The specimen was CD4+ or CD8+ T cells sorted from blood, collected in a trial of the OX40 agonist ivuxolimab. Every receptor here comes from an adult with an advanced solid tumor such as melanoma, head and neck, liver or kidney cancer. Both conserved end residues are part of each CDR3. The order of the fields is J gene, V gene, clone size, D gene, CDR3 DNA, CDR3 protein. The D gene is left open where the match is weak. Clone size is given for some rows only: seen once, a few or many times, or a class if the clone is expanded.

TRBJ2-7,TRBV7-9,-,TRBD1,TGTGCCAGCGGAGACAGGGGTAACTACGAGCAGTACTTC,CASGDRGNYEQYF
TRBJ1-1,TRBV11-3,-,-,TGTGCCAGCAGCTTAATGGGACGGAGTCCGGGGGACACTGAAGCTTTCTTT,CASSLMGRSPGDTEAFF
TRBJ2-7,TRBV5-1,-,-,TGCGCCAGCAGCTCCTCCTACGAGCAGTACTTC,CASSSSYEQYF
TRBJ1-5,TRBV7-8,-,-,TGTGCCAGCAGCCGGGCCGGGGGCGGTCAGCCCCAGCATTTT,CASSRAGGGQPQHF
TRBJ2-7,TRBV10-3,-,TRBD2,TGTGCCATCAGTGAGTCTGACGGGACTACGAGCTCCTACGAGCAGTACTTC,CAISESDGTTSSYEQYF
TRBJ2-1,TRBV7-9,-,-,TGTGCCAGCAGCTTAAAGTTGGGAACACACAATGAGCAGTTCTTC,CASSLKLGTHNEQFF
TRBJ2-1,TRBV18,few,-,TGTGCCAGCATCATCGACGGATACAATGAGCAGTTCTTC,CASIIDGYNEQFF
TRBJ2-1,TRBV5-6,-,TRBD2,TGTGCCAGCAGCTTTCCGGGACTAGCGGGTGATGAGCAGTTCTTC,CASSFPGLAGDEQFF
TRBJ2-1,TRBV29-1,-,-,TGCAGCGTGGATGGTGGGGGGCTACTCTACAATGAGCAGTTCTTC,CSVDGGGLLYNEQFF
TRBJ2-3,TRBV4-2,-,TRBD2,TGTGCCAGCAGCCAAGAAGTAGTAGCGGGGGTGTCATATACGCAGTATTTT,CASSQEVVAGVSYTQYF
TRBJ2-1,TRBV10-3,-,TRBD2,TGTGCCATCACCCCGACTAGCGGGGGGGCCAGGTCCTACAATGAGCAGTTCTTC,CAITPTSGGARSYNEQFF